The 22 T cell receptor beta chains listed next were all sequenced from one sample in a study of cytomegalovirus exposure and HLA in healthy donors. Vbeta (60) and Jbeta (13) primers were used in the PCR. Some clones are missing from TCRdb's copy, which holds only in-frame ones; the method was immunoSEQ multiplex PCR. The sample records under 200,000 clones, approximately 71% being singletons. What was sequenced was PBMCs. The source of these receptors is a middle-aged woman in good health and CMV-seropositive.

Points on this clone: This sample also contains other DNA sequences that code for the same CDR3. The J gene is TRBJ1-1, the V gene TRBV18, with D perhaps TRBD1 (6 bases). Germline V gives CDR1 KGHSH, CDR2 LQKENI. The CDR3 spans 14 residues. Trimming removed 2 bases at V and 4 bases at J, with 11 bases between. Written as DNA, the CDR3 is TGTGCCAGCTCACCATCAAGGGGGGGCACTGAAGCTTTCTTT. Protein sequence: CASSPSRGGTEAFF.

V gene TRBV28 combines with J gene TRBJ2-7, with 10 bases identical to TRBD2. This CDR3 is 14 amino acids long. Per germline, CDR1 MDHEN and CDR2 SYDVKM. The J segment lost 0 bases and the V segment lost 8 bases, leaving 4 bases of the junction unmatched. The CDR3: CASWTSGSSYEQYF. In DNA form, the CDR3 reads TGTGCCAGCTGGACTAGCGGTTCCTCCTACGAGCAGTACTTC.

The chain couples TRBV28 to TRBJ2-1; the match to TRBD2 covers 11 bases. The germline gives CDR1 MDHEN, CDR2 SYDVKM. Germline trimming cut 6 bases from V and 4 bases from J; bases unmatched to any gene: 5. This CDR3 is 15 amino acids long. The CDR3 DNA is TGTGCCAGCAGGGAGACTAGCGGGACTTACAATGAGCAGTTCTTC. It encodes CASRETSGTYNEQFF.

The chain carries TRBV7-9 and TRBJ2-1; 9 positions agree with TRBD1. The ends lost 1 base at V and 12 bases at J; junction bases unmatched: 4. Germline V gene lookup returns CDR1 SEHNR and CDR2 FQNEAQ (reference sequence). The CDR3 spans 13 residues. The CDR3 nucleotides read TGTGCCAGCAGCTTAGGGGGACAGGGATGGCAGTTCTTC. This gives the protein CASSLGGQGWQFF.

The CDR3 nucleotides are TGCAGTGCTAGAGACAGCTACGAGCAGTACTTC. Translating gives CSARDSYEQYF. The chain carries TRBV20-1 and TRBJ2-7; D is unclear. The V gene lost 0 bases and the J gene lost 3 bases, with 3 bases spanning the gap. CDR1 and CDR2 (germline): DFQATT, SNEGSKA (reference sequence). The CDR3 has 11 amino acids.

As for this clone: The sample has other DNA sequences that encode this CDR3 too. This sequence joins TRBV5-1 and TRBJ2-3; no definite D call. Between the trimmed V and J ends, which lost 1 base and 0 bases, there was a span of 3 bases. CDR3 size: 13 residues. Germline V gives CDR1 SGHRS, CDR2 YFSETQ. The CDR3 spells CASSLPSTDTQYF. CDR3 nucleotides: TGCGCCAGCAGCTTGCCAAGCACAGATACGCAGTATTTT. The entire variable domain, with the rest obtained from reference TRBV5-1 and TRBJ2-3, is as follows: KAGVTQTPRYLIKTRGQQVTLSCSPISGHRSVSWYQQTPGQGLQFLFEYFSETQRNKGNFPGRFSGRQFSNSRSEMNVSTLELGDSALYLCASSLPSTDTQYFGPGTRLTVL.

The chain joins TRBV5-1 to TRBJ2-5; D may be TRBD1 (6 bases). The closer fit of TRBJ2-7 to the DNA end suggests the J call may be wrong. The germline CDR1 and CDR2 sequences are SGHRS and YFSETQ. The CDR3 sequence is 17 residues long. The CDR3 region is CASSFQPGTQSSYEQYF. The CDR3, as DNA: TGCGCCAGCAGCTTTCAACCCGGGACACAGAGCTCCTACGAGCAGTACTTC.

The CDR3 DNA reads TGCGCCAGCAGCTTGGTGCAGCCGGAGCAAGAGACCCAGTACTTC. This translates into CASSLVQPEQETQYF. The chain uses TRBV5-1 and TRBJ2-5; D not certain. There are 15 residues in the CDR3. Trimming took off 0 bases at V and 2 bases at J, with 11 bases between the two ends. Germline CDR1 is SGHRS and CDR2 is YFSETQ.

The chain couples TRBV10-3 to TRBJ1-1; D ambiguous. The CDR3 contains 16 residues. Germline CDR1 and CDR2: ENHRY and SYGVKD. Trimming took 2 bases from V and 0 from J, leaving 13 bases between them. The CDR3 DNA sequence: TGTGCCATCAGTGAGGGCCAGATACGCATGAACACTGAAGCTTTCTTT. Protein sequence: CAISEGQIRMNTEAFF.

In this sample, this clone turned up a few times. The gene calls are TRBV7-2 and TRBJ2-5, with D possibly matching TRBD2 (5 bases). This CDR3 has 14 amino acids. In germline, CDR1 is SGHTA, CDR2 FQGNSA. Trimming left V 0 bases short and J 5 bases short, with 10 bases between. The CDR3 spells CASSLAGEAETQYF. The CDR3 DNA reads as TGTGCCAGCAGCTTAGCGGGAGAAGCGGAGACCCAGTACTTC.

This clone appeared a few times. This chain uses TRBV5-1 with TRBJ2-1; 14 bases agree with TRBD2. V gave up 0 bases and J gave up 2 bases; unmatched junction bases: 7. CDR1 and CDR2 (germline): SGHRS, YFSETQ. The CDR3 has 19 residues. The CDR3 spells CASSLVGTSGRVAYNEQFF. CDR3 nucleotides: TGCGCCAGCAGCTTGGTGGGGACTAGCGGGAGAGTAGCCTACAATGAGCAGTTCTTC.

The rearrangement joins TRBV9 to TRBJ1-6; no clear D gene. The germline CDR1 and CDR2 sequences are SGDLS and YYNGEE. Trimming left V 4 bases short and J 0 bases short, with 11 bases between. This CDR3 is built from 16 residues. CDR3 loop: CASSLRSSSYNSPLHF. The DNA for the CDR3 is TGTGCCAGCAGCCTCCGGTCTAGCTCCTATAATTCACCCCTCCACTTT.

The V gene is TRBV19, the J gene TRBJ1-1, with a weak D call TRBD1 (6 bases). This CDR3 has 14 residues. Deletions cut 6 bases from V and 1 base from J, with 12 bases between. The germline V gene has CDR1 LNHDA and CDR2 SQIVND (reference sequence). CDR3 protein: CASSPTGTNTEAFF. In nucleotides, the CDR3 is TGTGCCAGTAGCCCCACAGGGACGAACACTGAAGCTTTCTTT.

V gene TRBV4-2 combines with J gene TRBJ2-7; 8 bases are shared with TRBD2. Looked up from germline, CDR1 is LGHNA and CDR2 is YNFKEQ. Trimming removed 3 bases from V and 1 base from J; junction bases left unmatched: 23. This CDR3 is 21 amino acids long. The CDR3 loop is CASSHPITQSGREVWSYEQYF. Here the CDR3 DNA reads TGTGCCAGCAGCCATCCCATCACCCAAAGTGGGCGGGAGGTTTGGTCCTACGAGCAGTACTTC.

The chain recombines TRBV5-1 with TRBJ1-4, with D possibly being TRBD1 (5 bases). CDR3 size: 14 residues. Trimming shortened V by 1 base and J by 8 bases, and 12 bases separated the two germline ends. The germline V gene encodes CDR1 SGHRS and CDR2 YFSETQ. CDR3 coding DNA: TGCGCCAGCAGCTTGACAGCCCGGGGGGAAAAACTGTTTTTT. Its protein product is CASSLTARGEKLFF.

The chain combines TRBV18 with TRBJ1-1; TRBD1 is a possible D gene (6 bases). V lost 5 bases to trimming and J lost 3 bases, with 7 bases between them. From germline, CDR1 is KGHSH and CDR2 LQKENI. The CDR3 spans 12 residues. The CDR3 coding sequence is TGTGCCAGCTCAAGACAGGACACTGAAGCTTTCTTT. Protein: CASSRQDTEAFF.

This sequence joins TRBV4-3 and TRBJ1-1; D not resolved. This CDR3 has 14 amino acids. Germline lookup yields CDR1 LGHNA and CDR2 YSLEER. The ends were cut back, 0 bases at V and 9 bases at J, with 14 bases in the middle. CDR3 amino acids: CASSQDVEGGKAFF. DNA of the CDR3: TGCGCCAGCAGCCAAGATGTGGAGGGCGGGAAAGCTTTCTTT.

The chain joins TRBV5-5 to TRBJ1-1; possibly TRBD1 for D (6 bases). CDR1 and CDR2 (germline): SGHKS, YYEKEE (reference sequence). Trimming removed 6 bases from V and 9 bases from J, with 18 bases in between. The CDR3 totals 13 residues. CDR3 sequence: CASKGTTGTKAFF. CDR3 coding DNA: TGTGCCAGCAAAGGGACGACCGGGACAAAAGCTTTCTTT. Together with reference TRBV5-5 and TRBJ1-1, the CDR3 gives the full variable domain: DAGVTQSPTHLIKTRGQQVTLRCSPISGHKSVSWYQQVLGQGPQFIFQYYEKEERGRGNFPDRFSARQFPNYSSELNVNALLLGDSALYLCASKGTTGTKAFFGQGTRLTVV.

This clone has at least ten counts. The CDR3, as DNA: TGTGCCAGCAGCCCCTGGGGGGTTCAAGAGACCCAGTACTTC. It codes for CASSPWGVQETQYF. The V gene is TRBV5-4, the J gene TRBJ2-5; the D gene is possibly TRBD2 (6 bases). The ends were cut back, 4 bases at V and 2 bases at J, with 12 bases in the middle. Germline V CDR1 and CDR2: SGHNT, YYREEE (reference sequence). There are 14 residues in the CDR3. Full variable domain (missing parts from reference TRBV5-4 and TRBJ2-5): ETGVTQSPTHLIKTRGQQVTLRCSSQSGHNTVSWYQQALGQGPQFIFQYYREEENGRGNFPPRFSGLQFPNYSSELNVNALELDDSALYLCASSPWGVQETQYFGPGTRLLVL.

In the case of this clone: One end of the junction fails to match germline, which may point to a read error. The chain carries TRBV2 and TRBJ2-2; TRBD2 is a possible D gene (6 bases). The CDR3 spans 15 residues. Germline lookup yields CDR1 SNHLY and CDR2 FYNNEI. CDR3 in amino acids: CASSFFLQLGGELFF. The CDR3 region has the DNA TGTGCCAGCAGTTTCTTTCTGCAGTTGGGCGGGGAACTGTTTTTT.

This clone was recorded only once. The V gene is TRBV19, the J gene TRBJ1-2, with D perhaps matching TRBD1 (6 bases). The length of the CDR3 is 15 residues. The V and J ends lost 7 bases and 3 bases respectively, with 18 bases between them. The germline gives CDR1 LNHDA, CDR2 SQIVND (reference sequence). The CDR3 sequence is CASIALAGGDYGYTF. Written as DNA, the CDR3 is TGTGCCAGTATCGCCCTCGCTGGGGGCGACTATGGCTACACCTTC.

The rearrangement joins TRBV6-6 to TRBJ1-4; D is unclear. The CDR3 length is 13 residues. The germline gives CDR1 MNHNY, CDR2 SVGAGI (reference sequence). The ends were cut back, 4 bases at V and 6 bases at J, with 9 bases in the middle. As DNA, the CDR3 is TGTGCCAGCAGTTCCCGCTCGGATGAAAAACTGTTTTTT. This translates into CASSSRSDEKLFF.